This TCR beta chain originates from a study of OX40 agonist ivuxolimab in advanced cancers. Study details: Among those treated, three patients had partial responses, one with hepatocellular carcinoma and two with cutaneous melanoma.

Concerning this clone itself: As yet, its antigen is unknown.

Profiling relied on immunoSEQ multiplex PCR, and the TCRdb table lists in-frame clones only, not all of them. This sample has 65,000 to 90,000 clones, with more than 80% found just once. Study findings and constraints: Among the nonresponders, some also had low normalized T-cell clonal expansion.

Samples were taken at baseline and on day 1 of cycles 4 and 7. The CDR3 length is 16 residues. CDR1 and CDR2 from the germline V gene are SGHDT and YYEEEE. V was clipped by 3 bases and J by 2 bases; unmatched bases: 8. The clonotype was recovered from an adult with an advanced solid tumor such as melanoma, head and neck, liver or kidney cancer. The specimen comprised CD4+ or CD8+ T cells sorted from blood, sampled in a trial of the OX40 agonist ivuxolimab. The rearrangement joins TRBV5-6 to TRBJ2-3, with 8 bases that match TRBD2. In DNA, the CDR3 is TGTGCCAGCAGCTGGTCCGGGACTAGGGTCACAGATACGCAGTATTTT. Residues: CASSWSGTRVTDTQYF. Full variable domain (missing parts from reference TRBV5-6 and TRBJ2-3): DAGVTQSPTHLIKTRGQQVTLRCSPKSGHDTVSWYQQALGQGPQFIFQYYEEEERQRGNFPDRFSGHQFPNYSSELNVNALLLGDSALYLCASSWSGTRVTDTQYFGPGTRLTVL.